Listed below are T cell receptor beta chains from one sample, sequenced in a study of beta chain features in type 1 diabetes. The assay was immunoSEQ multiplex PCR, and TCRdb's table has in-frame clones only and misses some. This table has some 410,000 clones, 14% appearing once. The specimen was naive CD4+ T cells from blood. These receptor sequences come from a man aged 30 to 39 in good health. Both conserved end residues are part of each CDR3. The D gene is left open where the match is weak. The size of a clone is reported for some rows only, either as once, few or many, or as a class for expanded clones.

v_call,d_call,clone_size,j_call,cdr3_aa,cdr3_nt
TRBV28,NA,NA,TRBJ1-5,CASSYRPWGNQPQHF,TGTGCCAGCAGTTACCGTCCGTGGGGCAATCAGCCCCAGCATTTT
TRBV19,NA,NA,TRBJ2-2,CASLGESTGELFF,TGTGCCTCCCTGGGGGAGAGCACCGGGGAGCTGTTTTTT
TRBV18,NA,few,TRBJ1-1,CASSHPGAPGGAFF,TGTGCCAGCTCACATCCCGGAGCCCCCGGGGGAGCTTTCTTT
TRBV27,NA,NA,TRBJ2-7,CASGYEQYF,TGTGCCAGCGGTTACGAGCAGTACTTC
TRBV2,NA,NA,TRBJ2-1,CASSDPREGNEQFF,TGTGCCAGCAGTGACCCTCGCGAAGGCAATGAGCAGTTCTTC
TRBV29-1,NA,few,TRBJ2-3,CSVGGPAQYF,TGCAGCGTTGGGGGGCCTGCGCAGTATTTT
TRBV5-1,NA,few,TRBJ2-5,CASSLGQSHQETQYF,TGCGCCAGCAGCTTGGGGCAGAGTCACCAAGAGACCCAGTACTTC
TRBV9,TRBD1,NA,TRBJ2-1,CASSVEFTRRTGEQFF,TGTGCCAGCAGCGTAGAATTCACTAGGAGGACAGGTGAGCAGTTCTTC
TRBV9,NA,few,TRBJ2-1,CASSVHSGHPYNEQFF,TGTGCCAGCAGCGTACACAGCGGGCACCCCTACAATGAGCAGTTCTTC
TRBV6-5,TRBD1,NA,TRBJ2-3,CASSRTGTRDTQYF,TGTGCCAGCAGCCGGACAGGGACGAGGGATACGCAGTATTTT
TRBV5-1,TRBD2,few,TRBJ2-5,CASPTLAGGGFQETQYF,TGCGCCAGCCCCACCCTAGCGGGAGGGGGTTTTCAAGAGACCCAGTACTTC
TRBV30,TRBD2,NA,TRBJ2-1,CAWSWASGAYNEQFF,TGTGCCTGGAGTTGGGCTAGCGGGGCCTACAATGAGCAGTTCTTC
TRBV6-5,TRBD1,NA,TRBJ1-1,CASSDRVNTEAFF,TGTGCCAGCAGTGACAGGGTGAACACTGAAGCTTTCTTT
TRBV6-6,NA,few,TRBJ2-5,CASSLGRQETQYF,TGTGCCAGCAGCCTGGGACGGCAAGAGACCCAGTACTTC
TRBV25-1,TRBD1,NA,TRBJ1-1,CASNRGQGAREAFF,TGTGCCAGCAATCGGGGACAGGGGGCGAGGGAAGCTTTCTTT
TRBV30,NA,few,TRBJ2-1,CAWIGTQDEQFF,TGTGCCTGGATAGGCACCCAGGATGAGCAGTTCTTC
TRBV2,TRBD2,few,TRBJ2-1,CASSVRTSGSNEQFF,TGTGCCAGCAGTGTTAGGACTAGCGGGAGTAATGAGCAGTTCTTC
TRBV19,NA,NA,TRBJ1-1,CASSERSEAFF,TGTGCCAGTAGCGAGAGGTCTGAAGCTTTCTTT
TRBV29-1,NA,NA,TRBJ2-1,CSVVVAEQFF,TGCAGCGTTGTGGTCGCTGAGCAGTTCTTC
TRBV7-9,TRBD2,few,TRBJ2-7,CASSPPGTSGSYEQYF,TGTGCCAGCAGCCCTCCCGGGACTAGCGGATCCTACGAGCAGTACTTC
TRBV7-2,NA,NA,TRBJ1-3,CASSFLAESTIYF,TGTGCCAGCAGCTTCCTAGCGGAAAGCACCATATATTTT
TRBV30,NA,few,TRBJ2-1,CAWSPWRGHRNEQFF,TGTGCCTGGAGTCCTTGGAGGGGTCACCGAAATGAGCAGTTCTTC
TRBV29-1,TRBD1,NA,TRBJ1-2,CSVGDRGDYGYTF,TGCAGCGTTGGGGACAGGGGGGACTATGGCTACACCTTC
TRBV18,NA,once,TRBJ1-2,CASSPMGANYGYTF,TGTGCCAGCTCACCAATGGGGGCTAACTATGGCTACACCTTC
TRBV5-1,NA,NA,TRBJ1-5,CASSLSSDQPQHF,TGCGCCAGCAGCTTATCATCCGATCAGCCCCAGCATTTT
TRBV10-3,TRBD1,few,TRBJ2-3,CAISKGQGATDTQYF,TGTGCCATCAGCAAGGGACAGGGGGCAACAGATACGCAGTATTTT
TRBV5-4,TRBD2,NA,TRBJ2-1,CASSFLAGAGNEQFF,TGTGCCAGCAGCTTCCTAGCGGGGGCCGGGAATGAGCAGTTCTTC
TRBV13,NA,NA,TRBJ2-5,CASSLGHYRAQETQYF,TGTGCCAGCAGCTTAGGCCATTATAGGGCCCAAGAGACCCAGTACTTC
TRBV14,NA,few,TRBJ2-1,CASSRLGRVDYNEQFF,TGTGCCAGCAGCCGCCTGGGGCGGGTGGACTACAATGAGCAGTTCTTC
TRBV19,TRBD2,NA,TRBJ2-5,CASSMNSGEAETQYF,TGTGCCAGTAGTATGAATAGCGGGGAGGCAGAGACCCAGTACTTC
TRBV30,TRBD2,few,TRBJ2-5,CAWSPTTGGETQYF,TGTGCCTGGAGTCCCACCACGGGGGGAGAGACCCAGTACTTC
TRBV5-1,NA,NA,TRBJ1-2,CASSLGPSYGYTF,TGCGCCAGCAGCTTGGGACCGAGCTATGGCTACACCTTC
TRBV30,NA,NA,TRBJ1-1,CAGRSGAAEAFF,TGTGCCGGGAGGTCTGGGGCCGCTGAAGCTTTCTTT
TRBV2,NA,few,TRBJ2-2,CAMFAANPPGELFF,TGTGCCATGTTCGCTGCAAACCCCCCCGGGGAGCTGTTTTTT
TRBV29-1,TRBD1,few,TRBJ2-3,CSGGQGWFADTQYF,TGCAGCGGGGGACAGGGGTGGTTTGCAGATACGCAGTATTTT
TRBV29-1,NA,few,TRBJ1-2,CSGQGTNYGYTF,TGCAGCGGCCAGGGGACCAACTATGGCTACACCTTC
TRBV5-4,NA,NA,TRBJ2-3,CASRGGQSTDTQYF,TGTGCCAGCAGGGGAGGACAGAGCACAGATACGCAGTATTTT
TRBV10-3,NA,NA,TRBJ2-7,CAISETGDIPYEQYF,TGTGCCATCAGTGAGACTGGGGACATTCCCTACGAGCAGTACTTC
TRBV7-2,NA,NA,TRBJ2-1,CASRRGDYNEQFF,TGTGCCAGCAGGAGGGGGGACTACAATGAGCAGTTCTTC
TRBV6-5,NA,NA,TRBJ2-2,CASSRGLGELFF,TGTGCCAGCAGCAGGGGACTAGGGGAGCTGTTTTTT
TRBV7-2,NA,few,TRBJ2-1,CASILSGVQYNEQFF,TGTGCCAGCATCCTTAGCGGAGTCCAGTACAATGAGCAGTTCTTC
TRBV29-1,TRBD2,NA,TRBJ2-5,CSAGLGSGGAETQYF,TGCAGCGCTGGTTTGGGCAGCGGGGGGGCGGAGACCCAGTACTTC
TRBV7-8,NA,NA,TRBJ2-7,CASSPLTHEQYF,TGTGCCAGCAGCCCCTTAACCCACGAGCAGTACTTC
TRBV2,NA,NA,TRBJ1-4,CASSERPTNEKLFF,TGTGCCAGCAGTGAACGGCCAACTAATGAAAAACTGTTTTTT
TRBV2,NA,NA,TRBJ2-1,CASSEALLGRGSYNEQFF,TGTGCCAGCAGTGAAGCGCTTCTGGGCAGGGGATCATACAATGAGCAGTTCTTC
TRBV25-1,TRBD1,NA,TRBJ2-1,CASRRQGADEQFF,TGTGCCAGCAGGAGACAGGGGGCAGATGAGCAGTTCTTC
TRBV30,NA,once,TRBJ1-2,CAWSVRVQSNGYTF,TGTGCCTGGAGTGTACGAGTGCAGTCAAATGGCTACACCTTC
TRBV4-2,NA,few,TRBJ2-4,CASSHLADLAKNIQYF,TGTGCCAGCAGCCACTTAGCGGATCTAGCCAAAAACATTCAGTACTTC
TRBV14,NA,few,TRBJ2-3,CASSISGVGTDTQYF,TGTGCCAGCAGCATCTCGGGGGTTGGAACAGATACGCAGTATTTT
TRBV13,NA,few,TRBJ2-7,CASSELLTGPYEQYF,TGTGCCAGCAGCGAACTATTGACAGGACCCTACGAGCAGTACTTC
TRBV30,NA,NA,TRBJ1-1,CAWSRAGKGGTEAFF,TGTGCCTGGAGTCGAGCAGGGAAGGGCGGCACTGAAGCTTTCTTT
TRBV10-3,TRBD2,NA,TRBJ2-1,CAIAGLGNNEQFF,TGTGCCATTGCGGGACTAGGGAACAATGAGCAGTTCTTC